Listed here is a single T cell receptor beta chain. Its antigen remains undetermined. One junction end disagrees with the germline gene, perhaps due to a read error. Receptors were amplified or captured by the immunoSEQ multiplex PCR assay. Entries here come from immuneACCESS through TCRdb and include only in-frame sequences with V and J called. Some clones fail to appear in such tables; in the studies checked, an unresolved V gene covers under half of the shortfall, and the cause of the remainder is unknown. This sample lists some 30,000 clones; about four fifths were detected once. Around 1.3% of the sample lies in the top ten. For TCR Vbeta sequencing, memory CD4+ T cells were sorted ex vivo from the peripheral blood of narcolepsy patients and healthy controls. This entry comes from a study of T cells in narcolepsy (dated 2018 in TCRdb). About the full investigation: Patients with narcolepsy type 1 or type 2 (NT1, NT2) were enrolled in the study together with healthy control donors. The study sought autoreactive T cells targeting hypocretin neuron self-antigens (hypocretin, TRIB2) in narcolepsy patients, using TCR Vbeta sequencing to track clonotypes in blood and CSF.

Sequences SSHAT (CDR1) and FNYEAQ (CDR2) are obtained from the germline V gene (reference sequence). Spanning cysteine to phenylalanine, the CDR3 consists of 14 amino acids. Only the CDR3 portion is preserved as DNA: 42 bases, with reading frame beginning at the first base. Beyond this particular receptor, the publication reports: Certain blood memory CD4+ repertoires from patients and controls had no sequences that matched autoreactive T cell clones. In plots comparing CSF and blood CD4+ T cell clonotypes from the same patient, HCRT-specific and TRIB2-specific autoreactive clonotypes were highlighted. Autoreactive clonotypes were reported to be detected serially in the blood of the same patients and of different patients, but not in the blood of healthy controls. Patients and controls had similar numbers of sequenced blood memory CD4+ clonotypes, with averages of about 39,494 in patients and 33,354 in controls.

The source of this sequence is a human donor with narcolepsy. Sequenced input: CD45RA- memory CD4+ T cells from PBMCs. Taken with the paper, the label for cell subset or site translates to: memory T cells sorted ex vivo from peripheral blood. The rearranged segments are TRBV7-7 and TRBJ2-2, with the identity of the D gene unclear. The CDR3: CASSLGQAAGELFF. The DNA is as follows: TGTGCTAGCAGCTTAGGGCAGGCGGCCGGGGAGCTGTTTTTT. Beyond the CDR3, the reference TRBV7-7 and TRBJ2-2 genes provide the residues; the full variable domain reads: GAGVSQSPRYKVTKRGQDVTLRCDPISSHATLYWYQQALGQGPEFLTYFNYEAQPDKSGLPSDRFSAERPEGSISTLTIQRTEQRDSAMYRCASSLGQAAGELFFGEGSRLTVL.